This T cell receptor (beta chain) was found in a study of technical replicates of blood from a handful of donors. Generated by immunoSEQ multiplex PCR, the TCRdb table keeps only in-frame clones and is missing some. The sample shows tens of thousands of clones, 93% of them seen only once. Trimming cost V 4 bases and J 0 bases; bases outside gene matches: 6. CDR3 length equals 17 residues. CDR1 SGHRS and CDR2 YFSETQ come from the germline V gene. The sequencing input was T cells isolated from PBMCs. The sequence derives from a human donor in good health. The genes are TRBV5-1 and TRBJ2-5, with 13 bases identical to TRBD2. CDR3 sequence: CASSTGLAGRYQETQYF. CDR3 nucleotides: TGCGCCAGCAGCACGGGACTAGCGGGGAGATACCAAGAGACCCAGTACTTC.